In its sample, the clone carrying this T cell receptor beta chain was seen once. The antigen remains undetermined. Regarding donors, all were healthy bone marrow donors. Whereas donors were nominally healthy upon sampling, unrecorded immune exposures were probable. This specimen belongs to a study of cytomegalovirus exposure and HLA in healthy donors. CDR3 size: 13 residues. V lost 3 bases and J 3 bases, leaving 10 bases between the germline ends. CDR1 and CDR2 (germline): SGDLS, YYNGEE. Study-wide results and caveats: Being indistinguishable, some V segments were excluded, TRBV6-2 and TRBV6-3 among them.

PCR amplification relied on 60 Vbeta primers (plus 13 Jbeta primers). Produced via immunoSEQ multiplex PCR; TCRdb's table is partial and in-frame only. The sample lists hundreds of thousands of clones, about 90% occurring once. The TCR was taken from a woman aged 18-30 years in good health and CMV-seronegative. Sequenced: PBMCs. The rearrangement joins TRBV9 to TRBJ2-7; TRBD1 is a possible D gene (6 bases). CDR3 amino acids: CASSAGQFYEQYF. CDR3 DNA sequence: TGTGCCAGCAGCGCAGGACAGTTCTACGAGCAGTACTTC.